These T cell receptor beta chains were read from a single sample in a study of identical twins. One entry per CDR3 protein, called by TCRdb with MiXCR from the 5' RACE reads. The repertoire includes a few hundred thousand distinct CDR3 sequences, roughly 12% of them detected once, and roughly 7% sits in the top ten. The sample also formed part of further work on yellow fever vaccine responses in identical twins.

Sequencing was carried out using CD8+ T cells sorted from blood. These receptors were collected from a woman between 18 and 30 years old in good health. The CDR3 runs from the conserved cysteine through the conserved F or W. The D gene is left open where the match is weak. A clone size is listed for some rows: how often the clone was seen (once, few, many), or a class if it is expanded.

.	TRBV7-9	.	TRBJ2-2	CASSSSSVVTGELFF	TGTGCCAGCAGCTCATCTAGCGTCGTCACCGGGGAGCTGTTTTTT
TRBD2	TRBV7-2	.	TRBJ2-3	CASSLETSGREDTQYF	TGTGCCAGCAGCTTAGAGACTAGCGGGAGAGAAGATACGCAGTATTTT
.	TRBV7-2	.	TRBJ2-5	CASSLGFETQYF	TGTGCCAGCAGCTTAGGGTTTGAGACCCAGTACTTC
TRBD2	TRBV12-3/TRBV12-4	many	TRBJ2-5	CASSLFGTRETQYF	TGTGCCAGCAGTTTATTTGGGACTAGGGAGACCCAGTACTTC
TRBD1	TRBV6-1	few	TRBJ1-2	CASSDWGTDYGYTF	TGTGCCAGCAGTGATTGGGGGACAGACTATGGCTACACCTTC
.	TRBV20-1	.	TRBJ1-5	CSARDWARGRPQHF	TGCAGTGCTAGAGATTGGGCGCGGGGGAGGCCCCAGCATTTT
.	TRBV3-1	.	TRBJ2-6	CASSQEFSGANVLTF	TGTGCCAGCAGCCAAGAGTTCTCTGGGGCCAACGTCCTGACTTTC
TRBD1	TRBV4-1	many	TRBJ1-1	CASSRAGTVNTEAFF	TGCGCCAGCAGCCGAGCCGGGACAGTGAACACTGAAGCTTTCTTT
TRBD1	TRBV5-6	few	TRBJ2-3	CASSWGQGSTDTQYF	TGTGCCAGCAGCTGGGGACAGGGTAGCACAGATACGCAGTATTTT
.	TRBV6-2/TRBV6-3	.	TRBJ2-5	CASSYTSEQETQYF	TGTGCCAGCAGTTACACCAGTGAGCAAGAGACCCAGTACTTC
.	TRBV20-1	few	TRBJ2-7	CSAVGKTDYEQYF	TGCAGTGCAGTGGGGAAGACAGATTACGAGCAGTACTTC
.	TRBV9	many	TRBJ1-2	CASSVEVRVKDYGYTF	TGTGCCAGCAGCGTAGAGGTTAGGGTAAAGGACTATGGCTACACCTTC
.	TRBV4-2	few	TRBJ1-5	CASSQEGQGGQPQHF	TGTGCCAGCAGCCAAGAGGGGCAGGGAGGTCAGCCCCAGCATTTT
.	TRBV2	few	TRBJ2-4	CASSEGDNAKNIQYF	TGTGCCAGCAGTGAAGGGGATAACGCCAAAAACATTCAGTACTTC
.	TRBV7-8	.	TRBJ2-2	CASSPLVAGELFF	TGTGCCAGCAGCCCACTGGTCGCCGGGGAGCTGTTTTTT
.	TRBV10-2	few	TRBJ2-5	CASRGINRTQYF	TGCGCCAGCAGGGGTATAAACAGGACCCAGTACTTC
TRBD2	TRBV11-2	.	TRBJ2-3	CASGLAEISWGTDTQYF	TGTGCCAGTGGACTAGCGGAAATTTCTTGGGGCACAGATACGCAGTATTTT
.	TRBV9	few	TRBJ2-3	CASSLAGAVSTDTQYF	TGTGCCAGCAGCCTCGCTGGCGCGGTAAGCACAGATACGCAGTATTTT
.	TRBV7-6	.	TRBJ2-7	CASSLGAGVNLKDEQYF	TGTGCCAGCAGCTTAGGGGCAGGGGTAAATCTGAAAGACGAGCAGTACTTC
.	TRBV3-1	few	TRBJ2-1	CASSPDWDREIGLARANSYNEQFF	TGTGCCAGCAGCCCAGACTGGGACAGGGAGATTGGACTAGCGAGGGCCAACTCCTACAATGAGCAGTTCTTC
TRBD1	TRBV5-1	many	TRBJ2-7	CASSLEGQGWPYLSSYEQYF	TGCGCCAGCAGCTTGGAGGGACAGGGGTGGCCGTACCTGAGCTCCTACGAGCAGTACTTC
.	TRBV11-2	.	TRBJ2-5	CASSLAPSQETQYF	TGTGCCAGCAGCTTAGCCCCAAGTCAAGAGACCCAGTACTTC
.	TRBV29-1	.	TRBJ1-1	CSGGETGTEAFF	TGCAGCGGGGGGGAGACGGGCACTGAAGCTTTCTTT
.	TRBV4-1	.	TRBJ2-1	CASSQEIGGPGNEQFF	TGCGCCAGCAGCCAAGAGATAGGGGGGCCAGGCAATGAGCAGTTCTTC
.	TRBV4-1	many	TRBJ1-4	CASSYSGFSTNEKLFF	TGCGCCAGCAGTTACAGTGGTTTCTCAACTAATGAAAAACTGTTTTTT
TRBD1	TRBV4-1	many	TRBJ1-1	CASSLEGATEAFF	TGCGCCAGCAGCCTAGAGGGGGCCACTGAAGCTTTCTTT
.	TRBV14	few	TRBJ2-7	CASSQETSGVYEQYF	TGTGCCAGCAGCCAAGAAACCTCCGGTGTCTACGAGCAGTACTTC
.	TRBV7-8	few	TRBJ2-2	CASSPMRDPRPGELFF	TGTGCCAGCAGCCCAATGCGGGACCCAAGGCCCGGGGAGCTGTTTTTT
TRBD2	TRBV9	.	TRBJ2-2	CARGSGRGTGELFF	TGTGCCAGGGGTAGCGGGAGAGGGACCGGGGAGCTGTTTTTT
TRBD2	TRBV4-1	.	TRBJ2-1	CASSTGLAGGEQFF	TGCGCCAGCAGCACGGGACTAGCGGGAGGTGAGCAGTTCTTC
.	TRBV4-1	.	TRBJ2-5	CASSQVFQETQYF	TGCGCCAGCAGCCAAGTTTTCCAAGAGACCCAGTACTTC
.	TRBV19	many	TRBJ2-1	CASSSGLDYNEQFF	TGTGCCAGTAGTAGCGGGCTAGACTACAATGAGCAGTTCTTC
.	TRBV29-1	many	TRBJ2-6	CSVVQGNSGANVLTF	TGCAGCGTTGTACAGGGTAACTCTGGGGCCAACGTCCTGACTTTC
.	TRBV5-1	.	TRBJ1-2	CASSLVIQGGSGYTF	TGCGCCAGCAGCTTGGTGATACAGGGAGGAAGTGGCTACACCTTC
.	TRBV6-1	.	TRBJ2-2	CASSGTARVTGELFF	TGTGCCAGCAGTGGGACAGCCAGGGTCACCGGGGAGCTGTTTTTT
.	TRBV15	.	TRBJ1-2	CATSRDRGLSPGGGYTF	TGTGCCACCAGCAGAGACAGGGGTCTCTCCCCTGGGGGGGGCTACACCTTC
TRBD1	TRBV5-1	many	TRBJ2-7	CASSFIGTGIYEQYF	TGCGCCAGCAGCTTTATCGGGACAGGAATTTACGAGCAGTACTTC
.	TRBV27	few	TRBJ2-1	CASSAASALDEQFF	TGTGCCAGTTCGGCGGCTAGCGCTTTGGATGAGCAGTTCTTC
TRBD2	TRBV27	.	TRBJ2-1	CASSQGLAGGMFF	TGTGCCAGCAGCCAGGGACTAGCGGGAGGTATGTTCTTC
TRBD1	TRBV13	few	TRBJ2-3	CASSLIRQGGDTQYF	TGTGCCAGCAGCTTAATCCGACAGGGGGGAGATACGCAGTATTTT